Each of the 12 T cell receptor beta chains below was sequenced from the same sample in a study of blood T cell repertoires in COVID-19. The data were produced by immunoSEQ multiplex PCR, yet TCRdb's version contains in-frame clones alone and is incomplete. The sample gives about 200,000 clones, around 80% of which show up once; about 5% is in the top ten. Sequenced material: peripheral blood. These receptors were collected from a human donor in a cohort sampled during active COVID-19.

This clone was found once. This chain joins TRBV11-2 and TRBJ2-5; 8 bases are a match to TRBD2. This CDR3 comprises 16 residues. The trim removed 7 bases at V and 4 bases at J, leaving 14 bases unmatched. Looked up from germline, CDR1 is SGHAT and CDR2 is FQNNGV. The CDR3 DNA is TGTGCCAGCAACCAACCGGGACTAGGGGTTCGAGAGACCCAGTACTTC. Amino acids: CASNQPGLGVRETQYF.

This rearrangement joins TRBV6-5 to TRBJ1-1, with D tentatively TRBD1 (5 bases). Germline loops: CDR1 MNHEY, CDR2 SVGAGI. CDR3 size: 16 residues. V lost 0 bases and J 4 bases, leaving 15 bases between the germline ends. The CDR3 here is CASSYSARGIGTEAFF. The CDR3 DNA follows: TGTGCCAGCAGTTACTCGGCTCGGGGGATCGGCACTGAAGCTTTCTTT.

The rearrangement uses TRBV7-3 and TRBJ1-2; D might be TRBD1 (6 bases). This CDR3 contains 13 residues. Germline values: CDR1 SGHTA, CDR2 FQGTGA. Trimming stripped 6 bases from V and 7 bases from J, with 15 bases between. DNA of the CDR3: TGTGCCAGCAGTCGAACAGGGATCGGTGGCTACACCTTC. Translation: CASSRTGIGGYTF.

V is TRBV7-2 and J is TRBJ2-5; the D is unclear. Trimming left V 3 bases short and J 4 bases short, with 9 bases between. The CDR3 is 13 amino acids. The germline CDR1 and CDR2 sequences are SGHTA and FQGNSA. The CDR3 region is CASSFAVRETQYF. Written as DNA, the CDR3 is TGTGCCAGCAGCTTCGCGGTACGAGAGACCCAGTACTTC.

The gene calls are TRBV7-3 and TRBJ2-2; TRBD2 agrees at 8 bases. The germline V gene encodes CDR1 SGHTA and CDR2 FQGTGA. V was clipped by 5 bases and J by 6 bases; unmatched bases: 2. CDR3 length: 13 amino acids. CDR3 nucleotides: TGTGCCAGCAGCCGTAGCGGGGCCGGGGAGCTGTTTTTT. Translation: CASSRSGAGELFF.

The V call is TRBV6-2 or TRBV6-3, the J call TRBJ2-7; tentatively, D is TRBD2 (5 bases). Deletions cut 0 bases from V and 1 base from J, with 10 bases between. The length of the CDR3 is 15 residues. From germline, CDR1 is MNHEY and CDR2 SVGEGT. The DNA for the CDR3 is TGTGCCAGCAGTTACTCGAGTAGGAGGTCCTACGAGCAGTACTTC. This sequence encodes CASSYSSRRSYEQYF.

This clone was seen only once. The chain uses TRBV6-2 or TRBV6-3 and TRBJ1-2, with TRBD1 identical over 7 bases. Losses at the gene ends were 4 bases for V and 7 bases for J; bases not matched to a gene: 15. CDR1 is MNHEY and CDR2 is SVGEGT in the germline V gene. The CDR3 totals 16 residues. CDR3 sequence: CASSFPRVGQRGGYTF. CDR3 DNA sequence: TGTGCCAGCAGTTTCCCGCGTGTGGGACAGAGGGGTGGCTACACCTTC.

V is TRBV5-1 and J is TRBJ2-7, with 7 positions matching TRBD1. The CDR3 totals 14 residues. V shed 0 bases and J 5 bases; nucleotides not matched to a gene: 5. The germline V gene encodes CDR1 SGHRS and CDR2 YFSETQ. In DNA, the CDR3 is TGCGCCAGCAGCTTGGGAGGGGGCGGAAACGAGCAGTACTTC. Protein product: CASSLGGGGNEQYF.

The chain has TRBV10-3 and TRBJ1-1; possible D gene TRBD1, 6 bases. Trimming cost V 0 bases and J 4 bases, with 9 bases left between them. CDR1 is ENHRY, CDR2 SYGVKD, per germline. The CDR3 extends over 14 amino acids. This CDR3 is CAISESWGPTEAFF. The DNA of the CDR3 is TGTGCCATCAGTGAGTCGTGGGGGCCCACTGAAGCTTTCTTT.

This rearrangement joins TRBV4-3 to TRBJ2-7, with 9 bases matching TRBD1. Germline CDR1 is LGHNA and CDR2 is YSLEER. J gave up 5 bases and V 1 base, and 9 bases lay outside the gene matches. CDR3 size: 16 residues. CDR3 sequence reads: CASSQGLGQGNHEQYF. CDR3 DNA sequence: TGCGCCAGCAGCCAAGGTCTTGGACAGGGGAACCACGAGCAGTACTTC.

The J gene is TRBJ2-1, the V gene TRBV5-1; 8 nucleotides agree with TRBD1. Losses at the gene ends were 3 bases for V and 6 bases for J; bases not matched to a gene: 5. This CDR3 spans 14 amino acids. Germline V gene lookup returns CDR1 SGHRS and CDR2 YFSETQ. CDR3 loop: CASSSGQVSNEQFF. CDR3 coding DNA: TGCGCCAGCAGCTCGGGACAGGTGAGCAATGAGCAGTTCTTC.

The chain uses TRBV6-5 and TRBJ1-6; D remains unclear. The CDR3 extends over 15 amino acids. CDR1 MNHEY and CDR2 SVGAGI come from the germline V gene. The V end lost 7 bases, the J end lost 6 bases, and 16 bases lay between the germline ends. The CDR3: CASIKNIGINSPLHF. CDR3 nucleotides: TGTGCCAGCATTAAAAACATCGGGATTAATTCACCCCTCCACTTT.